This T cell receptor beta chain was identified during a study of CD8+ T cells in alopecia areata. Study-level results: Scalp and blood retained many expanded lesional clones during tofacitinib. Treatment with tofacitinib significantly lowered scalp clonality and reduced expanded CD8+ clones among the top 100.

Indicated treatment: oral pan-JAK inhibitor, 5-10 mg twice daily. Germline V CDR1 and CDR2: MNHNY, SVGAGI (reference sequence). The CDR3 loop spans 15 amino acids. V dropped 0 bases and J dropped 4 bases, with 10 bases sitting between them. Sequencing relied on a cDNA template that was reverse transcribed from extracted RNA. Clones were read by immunoSEQ multiplex PCR, and TCRdb kept only the in-frame ones, dropping some. The sample consists of 75,000 to 80,000 clones, approximately 66% of them appearing once. There are a few counts of this clone. Its antigen is not identified. The chain combines TRBV6-6 with TRBJ2-1; D remains ambiguous. Material: CD8+ T cells sorted from blood, obtained at week 24, from a patient treated with tofacitinib. This TCR was sampled from a human donor with alopecia areata. The CDR3 reads CASSYSFDKYNEQFF. The CDR3 coding sequence is TGTGCCAGCAGTTACTCGTTCGACAAATACAATGAGCAGTTCTTC.